The 22 T cell receptor beta chains in this list originate from one sample, sequenced in a study of regulatory T cells in long-lasting Graves disease. HTBI primers from iRepertoire and Arm-PCR of CDR3 regions yielded the TCR beta libraries. TCRdb reprocessed the multiplex PCR reads via MiXCR and lists one record per CDR3 protein. This table holds about 460,000 distinct CDR3 sequences, 20% to 25% found once. Specified time point: persistent/refractory GD, antithyroid drugs over 5 years with positive TRAb. Following extraction of RNA from PBMCs, that RNA was used to make the TCR library. Material: peripheral blood mononuclear cells (PBMCs), obtained when the disease was refractory, from a patient treated with antithyroid drugs. The receptors derive from a female donor with Graves disease.

Here the CDR3 reads CASSARGRNTEAFF. In nucleotides, the CDR3 is TGTGCCAGCAGCGCTAGGGGCCGGAACACTGAAGCTTTCTTT. V and J are TRBV11-3 and TRBJ1-1, with D maybe TRBD1 (5 bases). The V and J ends lost 5 bases and 1 base respectively, with 11 bases between them. CDR1 and CDR2 from the germline V gene are SGHNT and YENEEA. This CDR3 is built from 14 residues.

This clonotype was picked up many times. This rearrangement joins TRBV15 to TRBJ2-7; weak D call: TRBD2 (5 bases). This CDR3 comprises 14 residues. Trimming pared 1 base from V and 5 bases from J, leaving 12 bases between. The V gene's germline CDR1 is LNHNV and CDR2 YYDKDF (reference sequence). CDR3 amino acids: CATSRGGGRDEQYF. DNA for the CDR3: TGTGCCACCAGCAGAGGCGGCGGGCGGGACGAGCAGTACTTC. The full variable domain, completed using reference TRBV15 and TRBJ2-7, is DAMVIQNPRYQVTQFGKPVTLSCSQTLNHNVMYWYQQKSSQAPKLLFHYYDKDFNNEADTPDNFQSRRPNTSFCFLDIRSPGLGDTAMYLCATSRGGGRDEQYFGPGTRLTVT.

Many counts were recorded for this clonotype. V is TRBV7-2 and J is TRBJ2-5; 15 bases agree with TRBD2. Germline values: CDR1 SGHTA, CDR2 FQGNSA. Trimming removed 4 bases from V and 5 bases from J; junction bases left unmatched: 2. The CDR3 covers 15 residues. This CDR3 reads CASSYGTSGGETQYF. The CDR3 region has the DNA TGTGCCAGCAGCTACGGGACTAGCGGGGGGGAGACCCAGTACTTC.

This rearrangement joins TRBV7-9 to TRBJ2-7; either TRBD1 or TRBD2 may fit D (5 bases each). Trimming pared 5 bases from V and 3 bases from J, leaving 14 bases between. Germline-derived CDR1 and CDR2 are SEHNR and FQNEAQ (reference sequence). The CDR3 extends over 14 amino acids. The CDR3 protein is CASSRSGSGYEQYF. CDR3 bases: TGTGCCAGCAGCAGGTCAGGGAGCGGCTACGAGCAGTACTTC.

This clonotype came up many times. The chain is built from TRBV12-5 and TRBJ1-1; tentatively, D is TRBD1 (5 bases). Per the germline V gene, CDR1 is LGHNT and CDR2 is FRNRAP. The CDR3 is made up of 13 amino acids. Trimming left V 7 bases short and J 1 base short, with 10 bases between. The CDR3 nucleotides are TGTGCTAGTGCCGCGGGACGGAACACTGAAGCTTTCTTT. Its protein product is CASAAGRNTEAFF.

This clonotype has ten or more counts. The chain is built from TRBV20-1 and TRBJ2-5; D remains ambiguous. From germline, CDR1 is DFQATT and CDR2 SNEGSKA (reference sequence). The CDR3 has 13 residues. V dropped 4 bases and J dropped 2 bases, with 11 bases sitting between them. The CDR3 loop is CSANPRRQETQYF. The CDR3 bases are TGCAGTGCTAATCCCCGGCGACAAGAGACCCAGTACTTC.

The gene calls are TRBV18 and TRBJ1-6; D unclear. Per the germline V gene, CDR1 is KGHSH and CDR2 is LQKENI. The V end was cut by 1 base, the J end by 7 bases, with 14 bases between. CDR3 size: 16 residues. Here the CDR3 reads CASSPLETLTNSPLHF. As DNA, the CDR3 is TGTGCCAGCTCACCACTTGAAACCTTAACCAATTCACCCCTCCACTTT.

The sample holds many counts of this clonotype. The CDR3 DNA follows: TGTGCCAGCAGTTTAATGGGCTGGAGCTCTGGAAACACCATATATTTT. It yields the protein CASSLMGWSSGNTIYF. The chain is built from TRBV28 and TRBJ1-3, with D unresolved. This CDR3 comprises 16 residues. Germline CDR1 MDHEN, CDR2 SYDVKM. Trimming pared 2 bases from V and 0 bases from J, leaving 11 bases between.

This clonotype appeared a few times. The J gene is TRBJ2-5, the V gene TRBV6-5, with TRBD1 identical over 11 bases. The CDR3 is made up of 15 amino acids. Trimming took 2 bases from V and 7 from J; bases not matched to a gene: 6. Germline V gene lookup returns CDR1 MNHEY and CDR2 SVGAGI. The CDR3 nucleotides are TGTGCCAGCAGTTACGGGACAGGGGGGAAGGGGACCCAGTACTTC. It specifies CASSYGTGGKGTQYF.

In its sample, this clonotype was seen many times. CDR3 in amino acids: CAWSVSRETQYF. DNA for the CDR3: TGTGCCTGGAGTGTCTCGAGGGAGACCCAGTACTTC. This sequence joins TRBV30 and TRBJ2-5; D is ambiguous. V was trimmed by 0 bases and J by 5 bases, leaving 7 bases between them. CDR3 length: 12 residues. Germline CDR1 and CDR2: GTSNPN and SVGIG (reference sequence).

This clonotype was found many times. This chain joins TRBV15 and TRBJ2-7; D is perhaps TRBD2 (5 bases). The V and J ends lost 0 bases and 1 base respectively, with 13 bases between them. Germline CDR1 LNHNV, CDR2 YYDKDF (reference sequence). There are 16 residues in the CDR3. CDR3 region: CATSRDRRSGSYEQYF. The CDR3 nucleotides are TGTGCCACCAGCAGAGATCGGAGGAGCGGTTCCTACGAGCAGTACTTC.

This clonotype was seen only a few times. The chain uses TRBV9 and TRBJ1-2; the D gene is possibly TRBD1 (5 bases). Trimming removed 0 bases at V and 6 bases at J, with 6 bases between. The CDR3 totals 12 residues. Germline loops: CDR1 SGDLS, CDR2 YYNGEE. The CDR3 coding sequence is TGTGCCAGCAGCGTAGCAGGGAATGGCTACACCTTC. It yields the protein CASSVAGNGYTF.

This clonotype has ten or more counts. This rearrangement joins TRBV19 to TRBJ1-2; a weak D match, TRBD1 (5 bases). The V end lost 5 bases, the J end lost 5 bases, and 18 bases lay between the germline ends. Germline CDR1 is LNHDA and CDR2 is SQIVND (reference sequence). The CDR3 is made up of 15 amino acids. CDR3 in amino acids: CASSPPGTNSYGYTF. CDR3 in DNA: TGTGCCAGTAGTCCCCCGGGGACGAACTCATATGGCTACACCTTC.

In this sample, this clonotype turned up a few times. For the CDR3, the DNA is TGTGCCAGCTCATCCGACAGGGACTACACTGAAGCTTTCTTT. Its translation: CASSSDRDYTEAFF. The chain has TRBV18 and TRBJ1-1, with TRBD1 identical over 7 bases. Germline V CDR1 and CDR2: KGHSH, LQKENI. Unmatched junction bases numbered 6, after V lost 5 bases and J lost 3 bases. The CDR3 covers 14 residues.

As for this clonotype: A read error is possible here, since a much larger clone lies one base away. This chain links TRBV12-3 or TRBV12-4 with TRBJ2-7; a possible D gene is TRBD1 (5 bases). CDR3 length: 16 residues. Trimming cost V 6 bases and J 4 bases, with 22 bases left between them. The CDR3 DNA reads as TGTGCCAGCAGCCCTCCATTAAGGACAAGGACATACGAGCAGTACTTC. Translation gives CASSPPLRTRTYEQYF.

The chain is built from TRBV28 and TRBJ2-7; 8 bases align to TRBD2. This CDR3 is built from 15 residues. Germline assignment: CDR1 MDHEN and CDR2 SYDVKM. V dropped 3 bases and J dropped 0; count of bases not matched to a gene: 4. The CDR3 region is CASSFPAGASYEQYF. CDR3 in DNA: TGTGCCAGCAGTTTTCCAGCGGGGGCCTCCTACGAGCAGTACTTC.

The rearrangement links TRBV29-1 to TRBJ2-5, with D possibly being TRBD2 (5 bases). The CDR3 length is 12 residues. V lost 6 bases, J lost 9 bases, and 17 bases lay in between. Germline loops: CDR1 SQVTM, CDR2 ANQGSEA. CDR3 coding DNA: TGCAGCGTACTGACCGGAGTGGAGGCCCAGTACTTC. It yields the protein CSVLTGVEAQYF. Complete variable domain (other parts from reference TRBV29-1 and TRBJ2-5): SAVISQKPSRDICQRGTSLTIQCQVDSQVTMMFWYRQQPGQSLTLIATANQGSEATYESGFVIDKFPISRPNLTFSTLTVSNMSPEDSSIYLCSVLTGVEAQYFGPGTRLLVL.

Many counts were recorded for this clonotype. This sequence joins TRBV7-8 and TRBJ1-5, with D possibly being TRBD1 (5 bases). Per the germline V gene, CDR1 is SGHVS and CDR2 is FQNEAQ. The CDR3 length is 16 residues. Trimming took off 4 bases at V and 4 bases at J, with 17 bases between the two ends. Here the CDR3 reads CASSSSRVGGNQPQHF. The DNA of the CDR3 is TGTGCCAGCAGCTCGTCCAGGGTTGGAGGGAATCAGCCCCAGCATTTT.

As concerns this clonotype: A far larger clone is only one base removed, so a read error is likely. The rearrangement uses TRBV7-2 and TRBJ2-5; no firm D call. Looked up from germline, CDR1 is SGHTA and CDR2 is FQGNSA. CDR3 length: 13 residues. V was trimmed by 4 bases and J by 7 bases, leaving 13 bases between them. CDR3 sequence reads: CASSSSSSGTQYF. Here the CDR3 DNA reads TGTGCCAGCAGCTCCTCGTCGTCTGGGACCCAGTACTTC.

The gene calls are TRBV10-3 and TRBJ2-6; TRBD1 aligns across 7 bases. From germline, CDR1 is ENHRY and CDR2 SYGVKD. V dropped 5 bases and J dropped 2; count of bases not matched to a gene: 9. The CDR3 loop spans 17 amino acids. Written as DNA, the CDR3 is TGTGCCATCAGTTGGGACAGACCATATACTGGGGCCAACGTCCTGACTTTC. It translates to CAISWDRPYTGANVLTF.

This clonotype was recorded at least ten times. The chain links TRBV30 to TRBJ1-4; TRBD1 might be the D (5 bases). The CDR3 totals 13 residues. V was cut by 1 base and J by 7 bases, with 10 bases left in between. Germline assignment: CDR1 GTSNPN and CDR2 SVGIG (reference sequence). The CDR3 DNA reads as TGTGCCTGGAGTGGGACAATCGGTGAAAAACTGTTTTTT. Its protein product is CAWSGTIGEKLFF.

The V call is TRBV19, the J call TRBJ2-2, with D possibly TRBD1 on 6 matching bases. Trimming removed 5 bases at V and 0 bases at J, with 13 bases between. The CDR3 loop spans 16 amino acids. CDR1 LNHDA and CDR2 SQIVND come from the germline V gene (reference sequence). The CDR3, as DNA: TGTGCCAGTAGTTGGACAGTCTCTTCGAACACCGGGGAGCTGTTTTTT. This gives the protein CASSWTVSSNTGELFF. The full variable domain, with the rest looked up from reference TRBV19 and TRBJ2-2, is DGGITQSPKYLFRKEGQNVTLSCEQNLNHDAMYWYRQDPGQGLRLIYYSQIVNDFQKGDIAEGYSVSREKKESFPLTVTSAQKNPTAFYLCASSWTVSSNTGELFFGEGSRLTVL.